These T cell receptor beta chains were read from a single sample in a study of T cell changes during pregnancy in multiple sclerosis. TCRdb's table, derived via immunoSEQ multiplex PCR, lists solely in-frame clones and lacks some. The table records 25,000 to 35,000 clones, about 91% of them present only once. Here the sequenced sample was CD8+ T cells from peripheral blood mononuclear cells, taken in the first trimester of pregnancy. Source of these receptors: a female donor with multiple sclerosis, enrolled in a pregnancy study. CDR3s include the opening cysteine and the closing phenylalanine or tryptophan. The D gene is left open where the match is weak. Size is stated for part of the rows, as once, few or many counts, or as a class when the clone is expanded.

V,J,D,size,DNA,CDR3
TRBV7-8,TRBJ2-5,TRBD1,-,TGTGCCAGCAGCCCTCCGACAGGGGGCATACAAGAGACCCAGTACTTC,CASSPPTGGIQETQYF
TRBV4-1,TRBJ2-6,-,once,TGCGCCAGCAGCCAAGATAGCTCTGGGGCCAACGTCCTGACTTTC,CASSQDSSGANVLTF
TRBV10-3,TRBJ2-7,-,-,TGTGCCATCAGTGAGTCCGAAAGCGGGTTCCTCTACGAGCAGTACTTC,CAISESESGFLYEQYF
TRBV7-8,TRBJ2-7,-,-,TGTGCCAGCAGCTTAAGCGAGCGGAGCTCCTACGAGCAGTACTTC,CASSLSERSSYEQYF
TRBV9,TRBJ2-7,-,once,TGTGCCAGCAGCGCGTCATGGGGGCGTAGCTACGAGCAGTACTTC,CASSASWGRSYEQYF
TRBV7-6,TRBJ1-1,-,once,TGTGCCAGCAGCCATGGGGGAGGGACAGAAGCTTTCTTT,CASSHGGGTEAFF
TRBV4-3,TRBJ2-1,-,-,TGCGCCAGCAGCCAAGATATGGACAGAATGAGCTCCTACAATGAGCAGTTCTTC,CASSQDMDRMSSYNEQFF
TRBV18,TRBJ2-7,TRBD2,-,TGTGCCAGCTCACAAGGTGGACTAGCGGGGGCTAAAAGCTACGAGCAGTACTTC,CASSQGGLAGAKSYEQYF
TRBV28,TRBJ1-1,-,-,TGTGCCAGCAGCACCATTAACAGGGTGAACACTGAAGCTTTCTTT,CASSTINRVNTEAFF
TRBV19,TRBJ1-4,TRBD1,-,TGTGCCAGTAGTGACAGGGGGGGCCTTAATGAAAAACTGTTTTTT,CASSDRGGLNEKLFF
TRBV5-1,TRBJ1-1,-,-,TGCGCCAGCAGCTTGGACAGGAACACTGAAGCTTTCTTT,CASSLDRNTEAFF
TRBV5-1,TRBJ2-7,TRBD1,-,TGCGCCAGCAGCTTGGTCTTTCGGGACAGCTCCTACGAGCAGTACTTC,CASSLVFRDSSYEQYF
TRBV29-1,TRBJ2-1,TRBD2,-,TGCAGCGTTGGCAGCGGGGAAGACAATGAGCAGTTCTTC,CSVGSGEDNEQFF
TRBV14,TRBJ1-1,TRBD1,-,TGTGCCAGCAGCCCATCCCTCGGACAGGGGAAATCTGAAGCTTTCTTT,CASSPSLGQGKSEAFF
TRBV7-9,TRBJ2-3,TRBD2,-,TGTGCCAGCAGCTTAGGGCGGGAGAGCACAGATACGCAGTATTTT,CASSLGRESTDTQYF
TRBV19,TRBJ2-5,-,-,TGTGCTCCCCCTAGAGTGTACCAAGAGACCCAGTACTTC,CAPPRVYQETQYF
TRBV6-5,TRBJ2-1,-,once,TGTGCCAGCAGTTACTCAGCAGGGGAGTACGACAATGAGCAGTTCTTC,CASSYSAGEYDNEQFF
TRBV6-6,TRBJ1-1,-,-,TGTGCCAGCACCCATGGTAGAGAGGGGGTTAACACTGAAGCTTTCTTT,CASTHGREGVNTEAFF
TRBV28,TRBJ2-7,TRBD1,-,TGTGCCAGCAGTTTATTAGGGGGCGAGGGCGAGCAGTACTTC,CASSLLGGEGEQYF
TRBV14,TRBJ2-2,TRBD1,-,TGTGCCAGCAGTCTAACCGGGACAGGGTTCACCGGGGAGCTGTTTTTT,CASSLTGTGFTGELFF
TRBV5-1,TRBJ1-1,-,-,TGCGCCAGCAGAACGGGGACTGAAGCTTTCTTT,CASRTGTEAFF
TRBV9,TRBJ1-2,-,-,TGTGCCAGCAGCGGGAGCTTATGGGGGGGTTTATCCTACTATGGCTACACCTTC,CASSGSLWGGLSYYGYTF
TRBV28,TRBJ1-2,TRBD1,-,TGTGCCAGCAGCCCGGCGAACAGGGGACGCTATGGCTACACCTTC,CASSPANRGRYGYTF
TRBV7-9,TRBJ2-7,-,-,TGTGCCAGCAGCTTAGCCCAATCCTACGAGCAGTACTTC,CASSLAQSYEQYF
TRBV28,TRBJ2-7,TRBD1,-,TGTGCCAGCAGTTTCCAGGGACAGGTCGCCGAGCAGTACTTC,CASSFQGQVAEQYF
TRBV6-5,TRBJ2-5,TRBD2,-,TGTGCCAGCAGTTACTCCCTAGCGGGGGGCGAGACCCAGTACTTC,CASSYSLAGGETQYF
TRBV4-1,TRBJ2-3,-,once,TGCGCCAGCAGCCAAGATAGTGCGGGGTTTAAAGATACGCAGTATTTT,CASSQDSAGFKDTQYF
TRBV27,TRBJ1-2,-,-,TGTGCCAGCAGCGGTCAGGGCGCGGTTGGTGGCTACACCTTC,CASSGQGAVGGYTF
TRBV9,TRBJ2-7,-,-,TGTGCCAGCAGCGTAGGTGGGGACATTTCCTACGAGCAGTACTTC,CASSVGGDISYEQYF
TRBV7-9,TRBJ2-5,TRBD2,-,TGTGCCAGCAGTTACCCGACTAGCGGGAGTGAGGTGGAGACCCAGTACTTC,CASSYPTSGSEVETQYF
TRBV7-2,TRBJ1-2,-,-,TGTGCCAGCAGCTTAGCCCAGGCGTGGGGCTACACCTTC,CASSLAQAWGYTF
TRBV7-9,TRBJ2-1,-,-,TGTGCCAGCAGCCGCATCTCCTACCGCTCCTACAATGAGCAGTTCTTC,CASSRISYRSYNEQFF
TRBV28,TRBJ2-7,TRBD2,few,TGTGCCAGCAGTCCCCGGAGAACTAGCGGGAGCTCCTACGAGCAGTACTTC,CASSPRRTSGSSYEQYF
TRBV6-5,TRBJ1-2,-,once,TGTGCCAGCAGTTACTCGGGCAGCGGCTATGGCTACACCTTC,CASSYSGSGYGYTF
TRBV4-2,TRBJ2-5,TRBD2,-,TGTGCCAGCAGCCAAGATCAACTAGCGGGAGGTGAGACCCAGTACTTC,CASSQDQLAGGETQYF
TRBV6-6,TRBJ2-2,-,-,TGTGCCAGCAGTTACCCCCGAGAGGGGGTGGTCGGGGAGCTGTTTTTT,CASSYPREGVVGELFF
TRBV7-2,TRBJ2-1,-,-,TGTGCCAGCAGCTCAGGATACAATGAGCAGTTCTTC,CASSSGYNEQFF
TRBV6-6,TRBJ2-3,TRBD1,few,TGTGCCAGCAGTTGGACAGGGATCACAGATACGCAGTATTTT,CASSWTGITDTQYF
TRBV6-5,TRBJ2-7,TRBD1,-,TGTGCCAGCAGGGAATCGCAGGGGGCAGCCTACGAGCAGTACTTC,CASRESQGAAYEQYF
TRBV27,TRBJ2-3,TRBD2,-,TGTGCCAGCAGTGCGCAGACTAGCGGGAGAGGCACAGATACGCAGTATTTT,CASSAQTSGRGTDTQYF
TRBV14,TRBJ2-3,TRBD2,medium-sized,TGTGCCAGCAGCCAAGTTGCTAGCGGGGGTGCAGATACGCAGTATTTT,CASSQVASGGADTQYF
TRBV13,TRBJ2-7,-,-,TGTGCCAGCAGCTTCCCGAGCTCCTACGAGCAGTACTTC,CASSFPSSYEQYF
TRBV5-1,TRBJ2-1,TRBD2,-,TGCGCCAGCAGCTACCTAGCGGGAGAGAACAATGAGCAGTTCTTC,CASSYLAGENNEQFF
TRBV29-1,TRBJ2-3,TRBD1,-,TGCAGCGGCCAAGGGGGCCCAGCAGATACGCAGTATTTT,CSGQGGPADTQYF
TRBV9,TRBJ2-1,TRBD2,-,TGTGCCAGCAGCGTAAGCCTAGCGGGAGGGATAAATGAGCAGTTCTTC,CASSVSLAGGINEQFF
TRBV6-4,TRBJ2-1,-,medium-sized,TGTGCCAGCAGTGATAATAGCTTTGATGAGCAGTTCTTC,CASSDNSFDEQFF
TRBV28,TRBJ1-5,-,-,TGTGCCAGCAGTTCCTACAGCGGGAATCAGCCCCAGCATTTT,CASSSYSGNQPQHF
TRBV19,TRBJ2-7,-,-,TGTGCCAGTAGTATAGCCAAGCGGGCCTCCTACGAGCAGTACTTC,CASSIAKRASYEQYF
TRBV7-3,TRBJ2-2,-,-,TGTGCCAGCAGCTTATATACCGCTAGCACCGGGGAGCTGTTTTTT,CASSLYTASTGELFF
TRBV28,TRBJ2-7,-,-,TGTGCCAGCGCGGGCACCTACGAGCAGTACTTC,CASAGTYEQYF
TRBV7-9,TRBJ1-2,-,-,TGTGCCAGCAGCTTATGGACCCCGACAGCAAACCCCGGTGGTGGCTACACCTTC,CASSLWTPTANPGGGYTF
TRBV9,TRBJ2-5,-,-,TGTGCCAGCAGCGTAGCTTCGAAGTCGGGGAATTCGGAGACCCAGTACTTC,CASSVASKSGNSETQYF
TRBV11-2,TRBJ2-7,TRBD2,once,TGTGCCAGCAGCTACGGTAGAGCGGGGATCTCCGAGCAGTACTTC,CASSYGRAGISEQYF
TRBV27,TRBJ1-1,TRBD1,-,TGTGCCAGCAGTTTACAGGGGGCGAACACTGAAGCTTTCTTT,CASSLQGANTEAFF
TRBV2,TRBJ2-7,TRBD2,-,TGTGCCAGCAGTGACGAAAGCGGGAGCGTCGAGCAGTACTTC,CASSDESGSVEQYF
TRBV6-5,TRBJ2-1,-,-,TGTGCCAGCAGGGACCCTGGGGGGGGGCATCAGTTCTTC,CASRDPGGGHQFF
TRBV10-3,TRBJ2-7,-,-,TGTGCCATCGGACAGCCACACGAGCAGTACTTC,CAIGQPHEQYF
TRBV7-8,TRBJ1-2,TRBD1,-,TGTGCCAGCAGCTCCCTCGGGTGGGACAGGCGTCAAGCTAACTATGGCTACACCTTC,CASSSLGWDRRQANYGYTF